This T cell receptor beta chain derives from a study of TIL therapy for anti-PD-1-resistant metastatic lung cancer. Study findings and constraints: Infused TIL clonotypes partially replaced the baseline blood repertoire, then decayed over months.

Germline V gene data show CDR1 as SGHTA and CDR2 as FQGNSA. The CDR3 is 15 amino acids. Trimming took 3 bases from V and 7 from J; bases not matched to a gene: 8. The time point denotes: pre-treatment sample, taken before nivolumab and TIL therapy. Stage 4 NSCLC adults joined between October 2017 and 2020. A word on this clone: The antigen is unknown.

This was the immunoSEQ v3 assay. The table came from immunoSEQ multiplex PCR; TCRdb's copy has only in-frame clones and leaves some out. The data show 50,000 or so clones, less than 80% seen once. This chain connects TRBV7-2 to TRBJ1-2; 10 bases fit TRBD1. This TCR was recovered from a woman aged 30-79 years with non-small cell lung cancer. The sample here was blood, taken at baseline. The DNA of the CDR3 is TGTGCCAGCAGCTTCCGGGACAGGGGCCCGGGTGGCTACACCTTC. Amino acid sequence: CASSFRDRGPGGYTF. The complete variable domain, with remaining parts taken from reference TRBV7-2 and TRBJ1-2, reads GAGVSQSPSNKVTEKGKDVELRCDPISGHTALYWYRQSLGQGLEFLIYFQGNSAPDKSGLPSDRFSAERTGGSVSTLTIQRTQQEDSAVYLCASSFRDRGPGGYTFGSGTRLTVV.